These 22 T cell receptor beta chains share one sample of origin, sequenced in a study of OX40 agonist ivuxolimab in advanced cancers. Measured with immunoSEQ multiplex PCR; TCRdb has only the in-frame clones, and not every one. The sample has approximately 50,000 clones; about 94% are singletons. Source: CD4+ or CD8+ T cells sorted from blood, taken in a trial of the OX40 agonist ivuxolimab. All receptors derive from an adult with an advanced solid tumor such as melanoma, head and neck, liver or kidney cancer.

This chain connects TRBV9 to TRBJ1-1; no firm D call. V lost 0 bases, J lost 4 bases, and 4 bases lay in between. Germline-derived CDR1 and CDR2 are SGDLS and YYNGEE. This CDR3 is built from 12 residues. As DNA, the CDR3 is TGTGCCAGCAGCGTAGAGGGCACTGAAGCTTTCTTT. Protein product: CASSVEGTEAFF. Combining the CDR3 with reference TRBV9 and TRBJ1-1 gives the whole variable domain DSGVTQTPKHLITATGQRVTLRCSPRSGDLSVYWYQQSLDQGLQFLIQYYNGEERAKGNILERFSAQQFPDLHSELNLSSLELGDSALYFCASSVEGTEAFFGQGTRLTVV.

The CDR3 bases are TGTGCCAGCACATGGGGGTACGAGCAGTACTTC. Its protein is CASTWGYEQYF. The chain uses TRBV6-5 and TRBJ2-7; D possibly matches TRBD1 or TRBD2 (5 bases each). V was cut by 7 bases and J by 4 bases, with 8 bases left in between. The CDR3 loop spans 11 amino acids. The germline gives CDR1 MNHEY, CDR2 SVGAGI.

The gene calls are TRBV7-9 and TRBJ2-7; D might be TRBD2 (5 bases). Trimming removed 2 bases at V and 0 bases at J, with 20 bases between. This CDR3 contains 18 residues. CDR1 and CDR2 from the germline V gene are SEHNR and FQNEAQ (reference sequence). CDR3 in amino acids: CASSLKAPSAEASYEQYF. DNA for the CDR3: TGTGCCAGCAGCTTAAAAGCTCCATCAGCGGAAGCCTCCTACGAGCAGTACTTC.

The chain couples TRBV4-1 to TRBJ2-1; no firm D call. Germline CDR1 is MGHRA and CDR2 is YSYEKL. The CDR3 sequence is 16 residues long. Trimming left V 1 base short and J 4 bases short, with 14 bases between. The CDR3 coding sequence is TGCGCCAGCAGCCAAGCTTGGGCCAATGAATACAATGAGCAGTTCTTC. This translates into CASSQAWANEYNEQFF.

The chain links TRBV7-9 to TRBJ2-3, with D possibly called TRBD1 or TRBD2 (7 bases each). This CDR3 spans 17 amino acids. Germline CDR1 is SEHNR and CDR2 is FQNEAQ (reference sequence). The V and J ends lost 5 bases and 2 bases respectively, with 20 bases between them. CDR3 bases: TGTGCCAGCAGCCTCCCCCAGGGGGGAGGGCCCACAGATACGCAGTATTTT. Encoded protein: CASSLPQGGGPTDTQYF.

The chain links TRBV19 to TRBJ2-6, with 7 nucleotides matching TRBD2. The CDR3 covers 14 residues. Trimming cost V 7 bases and J 3 bases; bases outside gene matches: 3. Germline V CDR1 and CDR2: LNHDA, SQIVND (reference sequence). In DNA form, the CDR3 reads TGTGCCAGTACGGGGGGTCATGGGGCCAACGTCCTGACTTTC. Residues: CASTGGHGANVLTF.

This chain joins TRBV11-1 and TRBJ2-1; TRBD1 agrees at 9 bases. Trimming took 7 bases from V and 5 from J; bases not matched to a gene: 12. In germline, CDR1 is SGHAT, CDR2 FQDESV (reference sequence). This CDR3 is built from 16 residues. The CDR3 reads CASTLLRDRAHNEQFF. The CDR3 bases are TGTGCCAGCACCCTCTTAAGGGACAGGGCCCACAATGAGCAGTTCTTC.

V gene TRBV5-6 combines with J gene TRBJ1-1; D not resolved. V lost 1 base, J lost 6 bases, and 16 bases lay in between. Germline V gene lookup returns CDR1 SGHDT and CDR2 YYEEEE. The CDR3 contains 15 residues. CDR3 DNA: TGTGCCAGCAGCTTGCGACCTTGGACCGGATCTGAAGCTTTCTTT. It encodes CASSLRPWTGSEAFF.

This chain connects TRBV10-2 to TRBJ1-1; D possibly corresponds to TRBD1 (5 bases). This CDR3 spans 15 amino acids. Between the trimmed V and J ends, which lost 7 bases and 2 bases, there was a span of 17 bases. Germline V lookup: CDR1 WSHSY, CDR2 SAAADI. The DNA of the CDR3 is TGCGCCAGCACCAGAGAAGGGGACGCTAACACTGAAGCTTTCTTT. Amino acids: CASTREGDANTEAFF.

The chain is built from TRBV4-2 and TRBJ2-3; perhaps TRBD1 as D (5 bases). The V gene's germline CDR1 is LGHNA and CDR2 YNFKEQ. V dropped 6 bases and J dropped 1 base, with 14 bases sitting between them. This CDR3 spans 15 amino acids. CDR3 sequence reads: CASRGISTGTDTQYF. DNA of the CDR3: TGTGCCAGCAGGGGGATCTCGACAGGCACAGATACGCAGTATTTT.

This sequence joins TRBV11-3 and TRBJ2-1; D remains unclear. This CDR3 is 12 amino acids long. The ends were cut back, 5 bases at V and 8 bases at J, with 10 bases in the middle. Germline CDR1 reads SGHNT; CDR2 reads YENEEA. The CDR3: CASSTSGDEQFF. DNA for the CDR3: TGTGCCAGCAGCACCTCGGGCGATGAGCAGTTCTTC.

The genes are TRBV28 and TRBJ2-7, with 12 positions matching TRBD2. The V gene's germline CDR1 is MDHEN and CDR2 SYDVKM. The CDR3 runs to 15 residues. Trimming removed 4 bases from V and 4 bases from J; junction bases left unmatched: 5. CDR3 protein: CASSWSTSGRYEQYF. The CDR3 region has the DNA TGTGCCAGCAGTTGGTCGACTAGCGGGAGATACGAGCAGTACTTC.

J is TRBJ2-2 and V is TRBV9, with TRBD2 matching over 9 bases. The trim removed 4 bases at V and 6 bases at J, leaving 10 bases unmatched. From germline, CDR1 is SGDLS and CDR2 YYNGEE. This CDR3 region has 16 residues. The CDR3 DNA reads TGTGCCAGCAGCCCCCTGGGACTAGCTGGAGCCGGGGAGCTGTTTTTT. This gives the protein CASSPLGLAGAGELFF.

The chain couples TRBV28 to TRBJ1-5; D call uncertain. V lost 2 bases and J 0 bases, leaving 17 bases between the germline ends. The CDR3 has 18 residues. Germline-derived CDR1 and CDR2 are MDHEN and SYDVKM. CDR3 nucleotides: TGTGCCAGCAGTTTAGACCCAACCACTCTTTATAGCAATCAGCCCCAGCATTTT. This translates into CASSLDPTTLYSNQPQHF.

The chain links TRBV28 to TRBJ2-5; 10 nucleotides align to TRBD2. V lost 6 bases, J lost 1 base, and 8 bases stayed unmatched. Germline CDR1 MDHEN, CDR2 SYDVKM. The CDR3 covers 16 residues. The CDR3 region has the DNA TGTGCCAGCAGCCGGCTAGCGGGAGAGACCCAAGAGACCCAGTACTTC. Protein sequence: CASSRLAGETQETQYF.

The chain recombines TRBV25-1 with TRBJ1-5; the D is unclear. The CDR3 covers 12 residues. V lost 2 bases to trimming and J lost 7 bases, with 6 bases between them. Per the germline V gene, CDR1 is MGHDK and CDR2 is SYGVNS. The CDR3 is CASSEGNQPQHF. The CDR3 region has the DNA TGTGCCAGCAGTGAAGGGAACCAGCCCCAGCATTTT.

This clone was detected only once. This sequence joins TRBV7-9 and TRBJ1-5, with TRBD1 identical over 7 bases. The CDR3 consists of 14 residues. Germline V CDR1 and CDR2: SEHNR, FQNEAQ (reference sequence). With V trimmed by 5 bases and J by 7 bases, 8 bases remained unmatched. The CDR3 coding sequence is TGTGCCAGCAGCCTAACCGACAGGGCACAGCCCCAGCATTTT. This encodes CASSLTDRAQPQHF.

J is TRBJ2-5 and V is TRBV29-1; D might be TRBD2 (6 bases). Germline values: CDR1 SQVTM, CDR2 ANQGSEA. This CDR3 contains 16 residues. V shed 1 base and J shed 2 bases, with 17 bases lying between them. The CDR3 nucleotides are TGCAGCGTTGAAGGCGGGGAAATTGTGGAACAAGAGACCCAGTACTTC. Its translation: CSVEGGEIVEQETQYF.

CDR3 bases: TGTGCCAGCAAGGAATATGAGCGGGAGGGCGATATAAATACGCAGTATTTT. Translation: CASKEYEREGDINTQYF. J is TRBJ2-3 and V is TRBV27, with 10 nucleotides matching TRBD2. Germline lookup yields CDR1 MNHEY and CDR2 SMNVEV (reference sequence). After removal of 7 bases from V and 7 bases from J, the junction contained 17 bases not matched to a gene. This CDR3 contains 17 residues.

The rearrangement uses TRBV27 and TRBJ2-1, with 12 bases that match TRBD2. Germline loops: CDR1 MNHEY, CDR2 SMNVEV (reference sequence). The CDR3 length is 15 residues. V dropped 3 bases and J dropped 7; count of bases not matched to a gene: 4. The CDR3 region is CASSLVTSGRNEQFF. In nucleotides, the CDR3 is TGTGCCAGCAGTTTGGTTACTAGCGGGAGGAATGAGCAGTTCTTC.

This clone appeared once. The V call is TRBV5-8, the J call TRBJ1-1; D gene unclear. CDR1 and CDR2 (germline): SGHTS, YDEGEE. The CDR3 covers 11 residues. Trimming removed 0 bases at V and 6 bases at J, with 3 bases between. The CDR3 protein is CASSLVAEAFF. The CDR3 nucleotides read TGTGCCAGCAGCTTGGTTGCTGAAGCTTTCTTT.

The chain carries TRBV28 and TRBJ2-7; the D is unclear. The germline gives CDR1 MDHEN, CDR2 SYDVKM. There are 12 residues in the CDR3. The CDR3 loop is CATREPSYEQYF. CDR3 nucleotide sequence: TGTGCTACCCGAGAGCCCTCCTACGAGCAGTACTTC.